This entry lists 18 T cell receptor beta chains sequenced from one sample in a study of blood T cell repertoires in COVID-19. Produced via immunoSEQ multiplex PCR; TCRdb's table is partial and in-frame only. Of about 310,000 clones listed, about nine tenths were seen once; the top ten hold 1%. Sequencing input: peripheral blood. These receptors were taken from a man between 50 and 59 years old with active or convalescent COVID-19.

This clone was found a few times. The chain couples TRBV28 to TRBJ1-6; possible D gene TRBD1, 6 bases. This CDR3 has 14 amino acids. V lost 3 bases, J lost 9 bases, and 12 bases lay in between. Germline V gene lookup returns CDR1 MDHEN and CDR2 SYDVKM. CDR3 DNA sequence: TGTGCCAGCAGTTTGGGGGGGCTAGGTTCACCCCTCCACTTT. It specifies CASSLGGLGSPLHF. The variable domain in full, completed from reference TRBV28 and TRBJ1-6, reads DVKVTQSSRYLVKRTGEKVFLECVQDMDHENMFWYRQDPGLGLRLIYFSYDVKMKEKGDIPEGYSVSREKKERFSLILESASTNQTSMYLCASSLGGLGSPLHFGNGTRLTVT.

The chain uses TRBV28 and TRBJ2-5, with D possibly TRBD2 on 5 matching bases. The CDR3 extends over 12 amino acids. The V end lost 8 bases, the J end lost 5 bases, and 12 bases lay between the germline ends. The germline gives CDR1 MDHEN, CDR2 SYDVKM. The CDR3 region is CASGSYRETQYF. In nucleotides, the CDR3 is TGTGCCAGCGGGAGTTATCGGGAGACCCAGTACTTC. The full variable domain, rest sourced from reference TRBV28 and TRBJ2-5, is DVKVTQSSRYLVKRTGEKVFLECVQDMDHENMFWYRQDPGLGLRLIYFSYDVKMKEKGDIPEGYSVSREKKERFSLILESASTNQTSMYLCASGSYRETQYFGPGTRLLVL.

This sequence joins TRBV3-1 (or the pseudogene TRBV3-2) and TRBJ1-6; 8 bases line up with TRBD1. J was trimmed by 9 bases and V by 1 base; bases with no gene match: 11. The CDR3 has 17 amino acids. Germline CDR1 and CDR2: LGHDT and YNNKEL (reference sequence). Here the CDR3 reads CASSQGSRGRLGSPLHF. The CDR3, as DNA: TGTGCCAGCAGCCAAGGGTCCAGGGGGCGCCTAGGTTCACCCCTCCACTTT.

The chain recombines TRBV5-8 with TRBJ1-6; TRBD1 might be the D (6 bases). Trimming stripped 4 bases from V and 6 bases from J, with 14 bases between. CDR1 is SGHTS, CDR2 YDEGEE, per germline. The CDR3 is 15 residues long. The CDR3 DNA reads as TGTGCCAGCAGCACCCAACAGGGCCCTAATTCACCCCTCCACTTT. Amino acids: CASSTQQGPNSPLHF.

The chain combines TRBV12-3 or TRBV12-4 with TRBJ2-1, with D possibly being TRBD1 (6 bases). The CDR3 is made up of 13 amino acids. V was cut by 1 base and J by 7 bases, with 8 bases left in between. CDR3 sequence: CASSLGQANEQFF. In nucleotides, the CDR3 is TGTGCCAGCAGTTTAGGACAGGCGAATGAGCAGTTCTTC.

To note about this clone: Relative to the germline gene, one junction end is altered; a read error may explain this. The V gene is TRBV7-7, the J gene TRBJ2-1, with a tentative D call TRBD2 (5 bases). CDR3 size: 14 residues. Germline V gene data show CDR1 as SSHAT and CDR2 as FNYEAQ (reference sequence). The CDR3 protein is CASSPTHGVDEQFF. The CDR3, as DNA: TGTGCTAGCAGCCCGACTCACGGGGTCGATGAGCAGTTCTTC.

V usage is TRBV9 and J usage is TRBJ1-6; 10 nucleotides agree with TRBD1. The germline CDR1 and CDR2 sequences are SGDLS and YYNGEE. The length of the CDR3 is 15 residues. V gave up 3 bases and J gave up 8 bases; unmatched junction bases: 5. CDR3 DNA sequence: TGTGCCAGCAGCGAAGCCGGGACAGGGGATTCACCCCTCCACTTT. It codes for CASSEAGTGDSPLHF. The full variable domain, its missing parts supplied by reference TRBV9 and TRBJ1-6, is DSGVTQTPKHLITATGQRVTLRCSPRSGDLSVYWYQQSLDQGLQFLIQYYNGEERAKGNILERFSAQQFPDLHSELNLSSLELGDSALYFCASSEAGTGDSPLHFGNGTRLTVT.

V gene TRBV28 combines with J gene TRBJ1-6, with 8 bases lining up with TRBD1. CDR3 length equals 15 residues. The V gene end was trimmed by 3 bases and the J gene end by 9 bases; junction bases not matched to a gene: 7. Germline CDR1 is MDHEN and CDR2 is SYDVKM. The CDR3 DNA sequence: TGTGCCAGCAGTTTCATCCAGGGGGCCGGTTCACCCCTCCACTTT. It translates to CASSFIQGAGSPLHF. The whole variable domain, filled in from reference TRBV28 and TRBJ1-6, reads DVKVTQSSRYLVKRTGEKVFLECVQDMDHENMFWYRQDPGLGLRLIYFSYDVKMKEKGDIPEGYSVSREKKERFSLILESASTNQTSMYLCASSFIQGAGSPLHFGNGTRLTVT.

The rearrangement uses TRBV6-4 and TRBJ1-6, with a possible D match to TRBD1 (6 bases). V lost 5 bases, J lost 7 bases, and 12 bases lay in between. CDR1 and CDR2 from the germline V gene are MRHNA and SNTAGT. CDR3 length: 14 amino acids. For the CDR3, the DNA is TGTGCCAGCAGTCGGACAGCAGGCAATTCACCCCTCCACTTT. The encoded protein is CASSRTAGNSPLHF.

V gene TRBV28 combines with J gene TRBJ1-3; the match to TRBD1 covers 7 bases. The CDR3 totals 16 residues. Unmatched junction bases numbered 7, after V lost 5 bases and J lost 0 bases. The V gene's germline CDR1 is MDHEN and CDR2 SYDVKM. The CDR3 region is CASSRTGTSSGNTIYF. The CDR3 DNA follows: TGTGCCAGCAGTCGGACAGGCACTAGCTCTGGAAACACCATATATTTT.

The J gene is TRBJ2-5, the V gene TRBV23-1; 10 bases map to TRBD1. TRBV23-1 is labeled an ORF, and its function is uncertain. This CDR3 is built from 19 residues. Unmatched junction bases numbered 15, after V lost 2 bases and J lost 3 bases. The CDR3 DNA is TGCGCCAGCAGTCAAGGTCGGAACCCGCGGACAGGGGGTGAAGAGACCCAGTACTTC. This encodes CASSQGRNPRTGGEETQYF.

The J gene is TRBJ2-7, the V gene TRBV28, with 10 bases fitting TRBD1. The V gene end was trimmed by 6 bases and the J gene end by 4 bases; junction bases not matched to a gene: 9. Looked up from germline, CDR1 is MDHEN and CDR2 is SYDVKM. The CDR3 has 15 residues. CDR3 in amino acids: CASSRLPGQGYEQYF. CDR3 nucleotide sequence: TGTGCCAGCAGCCGACTCCCGGGACAGGGGTACGAGCAGTACTTC.

The sample holds one count of this clone. The chain links TRBV6-5 to TRBJ2-7; tentatively, D is TRBD1 (6 bases). Germline lookup yields CDR1 MNHEY and CDR2 SVGAGI. CDR3 size: 16 residues. The V end lost 0 bases, the J end lost 3 bases, and 15 bases lay between the germline ends. CDR3 protein: CASSYSNPGQIYEQYF. For the CDR3, the DNA is TGTGCCAGCAGTTACTCGAATCCGGGACAAATCTACGAGCAGTACTTC.

DNA for the CDR3: TGTGCCAGCAGGGGGGGAGCCTCTAACTATGGCTACACCTTC. Its translation: CASRGGASNYGYTF. The chain carries TRBV3-1 (or the pseudogene TRBV3-2) and TRBJ1-2, with a tentative D call TRBD1 (5 bases). The germline V and J ends were trimmed by 6 bases and 0 bases, with 11 bases remaining between them. The CDR3 extends over 14 amino acids. The germline gives CDR1 LGHDT, CDR2 YNNKEL (reference sequence).

The V call is TRBV19, the J call TRBJ1-6, with 12 nucleotides matching TRBD1. Germline V CDR1 and CDR2: LNHDA, SQIVND (reference sequence). The CDR3 runs to 15 residues. V lost 6 bases to trimming and J lost 7 bases; unmatched junction nucleotides: 4. CDR3 sequence reads: CASSTGQGANSPLHF. CDR3 DNA sequence: TGTGCCAGTAGCACGGGACAGGGGGCCAATTCACCCCTCCACTTT.

The chain combines TRBV4-1 with TRBJ1-3; maybe TRBD1 (5 bases). CDR3 size: 14 residues. Trimming cost V 4 bases and J 8 bases, with 15 bases left between them. The germline gives CDR1 MGHRA, CDR2 YSYEKL. The CDR3 DNA is TGCGCCAGCAGCCTCGACAGCCTCAGGGACACCATATATTTT. Translating gives CASSLDSLRDTIYF.

The V call is TRBV21-1, the J call TRBJ2-4; TRBD2, the table's D call, was not compared with the DNA. TRBV21-1 is assigned pseudogene status. The CDR3 loop spans 18 amino acids. CDR3 in amino acids: CASTFPWSGRITKNIQYF. The CDR3 coding sequence is TGTGCCAGTACTTTTCCGTGGAGCGGGAGGATAACCAAAAACATTCAGTACTTC.

The gene calls are TRBV5-4 and TRBJ2-3, with 8 bases lining up with TRBD2. The junction had 6 bases not matched to a gene; V was cut back by 3 bases and J by 0 bases. The CDR3 covers 16 residues. CDR1 is SGHNT, CDR2 YYREEE, per germline (reference sequence). CDR3 sequence (DNA): TGTGCCAGCAGCTCGGCCGGGAGGGCGAGCACAGATACGCAGTATTTT. Its protein is CASSSAGRASTDTQYF.